This TCR beta chain originates from a study of blood T cell repertoires in COVID-19. Overall study context: There were acute and convalescent COVID-19 samples, and they came from the United States, Italy and Spain.

The length of the CDR3 is 17 residues. After removal of 1 base from V and 1 base from J, the junction contained 8 bases not matched to a gene. Germline lookup yields CDR1 SGHNT and CDR2 YYREEE (reference sequence). The age range of participants was 18 to 89 years, with residence in roughly 25 US areas. Participant-reported clinical history was the basis for cohort assignment. This clone was seen more than once but under ten times. Method: immunoSEQ multiplex PCR; TCRdb's copy keeps in-frame clones and lacks some. Seen here are about 250,000 clones, approximately 92% observed once, and the top ten hold roughly 2.5%.

The source material was PBMCs or T cells enriched from blood (not recorded which). J is TRBJ2-5 and V is TRBV5-4, with 9 bases aligning to TRBD1. This TCR came from a woman between 18 and 29 years old who had recovered from COVID-19. The CDR3: CASSLYRGRQVQETQYF. The CDR3 DNA reads as TGTGCCAGCAGCTTGTACAGGGGGCGTCAGGTCCAAGAGACCCAGTACTTC.